A single sample is the source of the 5 T cell receptor beta chains below, sequenced in a study of Tregs in tolerant kidney transplant recipients. Recipients received nonmyeloablative bone marrow transplants from related graft donors, with transient mixed chimerism. Using immunoSEQ multiplex PCR, the repertoire was profiled, and TCRdb retains in-frame clones only, with some absent. Reported are 30,000 to 40,000 clones; the ten largest clones contain 1.8%. Sequencing used CD4+ T cells from blood (PBMCs), obtained 24 months after the transplant. These receptors originate from a human patient who received a combined kidney and bone marrow transplant. Some of these T cells may belong to the graft donor.

To note about this clone: The read ends 3 residues before the CDR3 terminus; that terminus is restored from the germline J gene. The chain employs TRBV20-1 and TRBJ1-2; the D gene is possibly TRBD1 (5 bases). V was trimmed by 3 bases and J by 1 base, leaving 6 bases between them. This CDR3 is 12 amino acids long. The germline V gene encodes CDR1 DFQATT and CDR2 SNEGSKA (reference sequence). The CDR3 sequence: CSASQGNYGYTF. The CDR3 DNA, read in part, is TGCAGTGCTAGTCAGGGTAACTATGGC.

A word on this clone: The read terminates 3 residues before the CDR3 end, so the remaining end is supplied by the germline J gene. This chain connects TRBV20-1 to TRBJ2-1, with D possibly TRBD2 on 6 matching bases. There are 12 residues in the CDR3. CDR1 and CDR2 from the germline V gene are DFQATT and SNEGSKA (reference sequence). The CDR3: CSGGKLYNEQFF. Incomplete CDR3 DNA: TGCAGCGGCGGGAAATTGTACAATGAG.

As regards this clone: The read falls 3 residues short of the CDR3 end, and the missing part is taken from the germline J gene. V gene TRBV7-2 combines with J gene TRBJ2-5, with 12 bases that match TRBD2. CDR3 length equals 14 residues. V shed 6 bases and J 4 bases; nucleotides not matched to a gene: 3. Per germline, CDR1 SGHTA and CDR2 FQGNSA. CDR3: CASRRGLAGETQYF. CDR3 DNA, as far as it was read: TGTGCCAGCAGGCGGGGACTAGCGGGAGAGACC.

With respect to this clone: The read ends 3 residues early relative to the CDR3; the germline J gene fills the gap. The chain uses TRBV20-1 and TRBJ1-5; TRBD1 agrees at 11 bases. V shed 5 bases, J shed 3 bases, and the junction held 6 bases outside the gene matches. Looked up from germline, CDR1 is DFQATT and CDR2 is SNEGSKA (reference sequence). This CDR3 region has 15 residues. The DNA read from the CDR3 is TGCAGTGCTGCGTCGGACAGGGGGCACAATCAGCCC. Translating it yields CSAASDRGHNQP. The full CDR3 reads CSAASDRGHNQPQHF.

Note on this clone: The read finishes 3 residues shy of the CDR3 end, and the germline J gene is used to complete it. This chain joins TRBV20-1 and TRBJ1-4, with D possibly TRBD1 on 6 matching bases. Germline loops: CDR1 DFQATT, CDR2 SNEGSKA (reference sequence). The CDR3 consists of 15 residues. V was pared by 0 bases and J by 3 bases, with 11 bases between. CDR3: CSARDASGANEKLFF. CDR3 DNA, as far as it was read: TGCAGTGCTAGAGATGCCTCAGGGGCTAATGAAAAA.